The 27 T cell receptor beta chains reported below all come from one sample, sequenced in a study of T cell responses to AZD1222 COVID-19 vaccine. Data came from immunoSEQ multiplex PCR; TCRdb stores just in-frame clones and leaves some out. Of under 150,000 clones listed, just under 95% were seen once; the top ten hold 0.9% to 1.3%. Material: peripheral blood, obtained 28 days after the second AZD1222 dose. These receptors were collected from an adult who received the AZD1222 COVID-19 vaccine.

V and J are TRBV3-1 (or the pseudogene TRBV3-2) and TRBJ2-4; D gene ambiguous. This CDR3 spans 19 amino acids. CDR1 and CDR2 from the germline V gene are LGHDT and YNNKEL (reference sequence). With 4 bases removed from V and 1 base from J, the gap between germline ends came to 23 bases. CDR3: CASSLSGLASSEAKNIQYF. The CDR3, as DNA: TGTGCCAGCAGCCTGTCGGGCCTCGCCTCAAGTGAGGCCAAAAACATTCAGTACTTC.

The CDR3 loop reads CASSLEGRKSYEQYF. The DNA for the CDR3 is TGTGCCAGCAGCTTGGAGGGACGAAAATCCTACGAGCAGTACTTC. This rearrangement joins TRBV5-5 to TRBJ2-7; the D call may be TRBD1 or TRBD2 (5 bases each). Trimming pared 0 bases from V and 1 base from J, leaving 11 bases between. The CDR3 covers 15 residues. Germline V gene sequence: CDR1 SGHKS, CDR2 YYEKEE (reference sequence).

The chain carries TRBV5-1 and TRBJ2-5; 7 nucleotides line up with TRBD1. Germline V CDR1 and CDR2: SGHRS, YFSETQ. There are 15 residues in the CDR3. With V trimmed by 7 bases and J by 5 bases, 14 bases remained unmatched. This chain's CDR3 is CASRSHRGGVETQYF. In nucleotides, the CDR3 is TGCGCCAGCCGATCCCACAGGGGCGGTGTGGAGACCCAGTACTTC.

This clone was recorded once. The chain recombines TRBV12-3 or TRBV12-4 with TRBJ1-2, with no clear D. V lost 7 bases and J lost 7, with 16 bases in between. The CDR3 consists of 13 residues. CDR3 amino acids: CASTTPGIFGYTF. DNA for the CDR3: TGTGCCAGCACTACCCCGGGGATTTTTGGCTACACCTTC.

The chain couples TRBV27 to TRBJ2-2; 10 bases map to TRBD2. J lost 5 bases, V lost 0 bases, and 9 bases had no gene match. The CDR3 runs to 18 residues. Per germline, CDR1 MNHEY and CDR2 SMNVEV (reference sequence). The DNA of the CDR3 is TGTGCCAGCAGTTTATCTAGTTGGGCTAGCGGGAGAACCGGGGAGCTGTTTTTT. The encoded protein is CASSLSSWASGRTGELFF.

The J gene is TRBJ1-6, the V gene TRBV5-6; maybe TRBD1 (5 bases). The CDR3 length is 15 residues. Germline V lookup: CDR1 SGHDT, CDR2 YYEEEE. The germline V and J ends were trimmed by 0 bases and 8 bases, with 12 bases remaining between them. CDR3 sequence (DNA): TGTGCCAGCAGCTTGGTTGGGGGTCGTGATTCACCCCTCCACTTT. It translates to CASSLVGGRDSPLHF.

For the CDR3, the DNA is TGTGCCAGCAGTTTTCTGCTAGCGGGAGTCGGGGGCACAGATACGCAGTATTTT. Its protein product is CASSFLLAGVGGTDTQYF. This chain joins TRBV28 and TRBJ2-3, with 10 bases that match TRBD2. The CDR3 runs to 18 residues. In germline, CDR1 is MDHEN, CDR2 SYDVKM. V gave up 3 bases and J gave up 1 base; unmatched junction bases: 10.

This chain uses TRBV27 with TRBJ2-1; D possibly matches TRBD1 or TRBD2 (5 bases each). Per germline, CDR1 MNHEY and CDR2 SMNVEV (reference sequence). This CDR3 region has 15 residues. V dropped 5 bases and J dropped 4 bases, with 15 bases sitting between them. The CDR3 nucleotides read TGTGCCAGCAGTCGAGACGGGACGAGTTACAATGAGCAGTTCTTC. Translation: CASSRDGTSYNEQFF.

The V call is TRBV5-1, the J call TRBJ2-1, with 10 bases fitting TRBD2. The V gene's germline CDR1 is SGHRS and CDR2 YFSETQ. There are 15 residues in the CDR3. The V segment lost 5 bases and the J segment 4 bases; nucleotides outside the gene matches: 6. CDR3 sequence reads: CASRLAGRGYNEQFF. The CDR3 DNA sequence: TGCGCCAGCAGACTAGCGGGAAGGGGTTACAATGAGCAGTTCTTC.

DNA for the CDR3: TGTGCCAGCAGTTCCCCTAATAGCTACGAGCAGTACTTC. It is translated as CASSSPNSYEQYF. The rearrangement uses TRBV28 and TRBJ2-7; D unresolved. Germline V lookup: CDR1 MDHEN, CDR2 SYDVKM. The CDR3 length is 13 residues. V was pared by 4 bases and J by 3 bases, with 10 bases between. Looking up the rest from reference TRBV28 and TRBJ2-7 gives the full variable domain: DVKVTQSSRYLVKRTGEKVFLECVQDMDHENMFWYRQDPGLGLRLIYFSYDVKMKEKGDIPEGYSVSREKKERFSLILESASTNQTSMYLCASSSPNSYEQYFGPGTRLTVT.

V is TRBV5-1 and J is TRBJ2-5, with 8 nucleotides matching TRBD1. V lost 3 bases and J lost 4; bases outside the gene matches: 8. The CDR3 has 15 amino acids. CDR1 SGHRS and CDR2 YFSETQ come from the germline V gene. CDR3 loop: CASSWGQEGRETQYF. CDR3 bases: TGCGCCAGCAGCTGGGGACAGGAAGGAAGAGAGACCCAGTACTTC.

V gene TRBV9 combines with J gene TRBJ2-1, with D perhaps given as TRBD1 or TRBD2 (5 bases each). The CDR3 runs 15 residues. With 0 bases removed from V and 7 bases from J, the gap between germline ends came to 14 bases. Germline V gives CDR1 SGDLS, CDR2 YYNGEE. The CDR3 nucleotides read TGTGCCAGCAGCGTAGGGACAAATAGCGAGAATGAGCAGTTCTTC. It is translated as CASSVGTNSENEQFF.

This clone was seen more than once but under ten times. This chain links TRBV7-2 with TRBJ2-3, with 8 bases aligning to TRBD1. Germline CDR1 reads SGHTA; CDR2 reads FQGNSA. The CDR3 is 17 residues long. Unmatched junction bases numbered 13, after V lost 5 bases and J lost 3 bases. As DNA, the CDR3 is TGTGCCAGCAGCCCAAACGGCCGGACAGGGATAACAGATACGCAGTATTTT. It codes for CASSPNGRTGITDTQYF.

The rearrangement links TRBV14 to TRBJ1-1, with D unresolved. V was clipped by 3 bases and J by 3 bases, with 11 bases between them. From germline, CDR1 is SGHDN and CDR2 FVKESK. The CDR3 length is 14 residues. Written as DNA, the CDR3 is TGTGCCAGCAGCCACTGGGGTGGTGACACTGAAGCTTTCTTT. Translation: CASSHWGGDTEAFF.

This sequence joins TRBV29-1 and TRBJ1-3; D is ambiguous. This CDR3 is built from 14 residues. The germline V gene has CDR1 SQVTM and CDR2 ANQGSEA. V was cut by 4 bases and J by 0 bases, with 10 bases left in between. The CDR3 nucleotides read TGCAGCGTTGTAAGGAGGGACTCTGGAAACACCATATATTTT. Its translation: CSVVRRDSGNTIYF.

The J gene is TRBJ1-1, the V gene TRBV11-2; D is uncertain. Germline V CDR1 and CDR2: SGHAT, FQNNGV. V lost 5 bases and J 4 bases, leaving 11 bases between the germline ends. The CDR3 extends over 13 amino acids. The CDR3 region has the DNA TGTGCCAGCAGCCATGGTAGTAGCACTGAAGCTTTCTTT. This codes for CASSHGSSTEAFF.

V is TRBV28 and J is TRBJ2-6; D remains ambiguous. The V gene lost 1 base and the J gene lost 0 bases, with 13 bases spanning the gap. CDR3 size: 18 residues. Germline V gene lookup returns CDR1 MDHEN and CDR2 SYDVKM. The DNA for the CDR3 is TGTGCCAGCAGTTTATTCGGCAGGTACAGCTCTGGGGCCAACGTCCTGACTTTC. It translates to CASSLFGRYSSGANVLTF.

This sequence joins TRBV6-2 or TRBV6-3 and TRBJ1-1; no reliable D call. CDR3 size: 11 residues. Germline V lookup: CDR1 MNHEY, CDR2 SVGEGT. V was trimmed by 3 bases and J by 10 bases, leaving 9 bases between them. The CDR3 reads CASSYSTVAFF. The CDR3 DNA reads TGTGCCAGCAGTTATAGTACGGTAGCTTTCTTT.

V and J are TRBV7-8 and TRBJ2-3, with 8 bases aligning to TRBD2. This CDR3 comprises 15 residues. Germline values: CDR1 SGHVS, CDR2 FQNEAQ. Trimming cost V 5 bases and J 3 bases; bases outside gene matches: 7. The CDR3 DNA reads TGTGCCAGCAGCCGCTACGGGGGGGAGACAGATACGCAGTATTTT. The encoded protein is CASSRYGGETDTQYF.

This clone was detected only once. This chain links TRBV30 with TRBJ2-1; 13 nucleotides agree with TRBD2. Germline V CDR1 and CDR2: GTSNPN, SVGIG (reference sequence). V trimming: 4 bases; J trimming: 8 bases; junction bases outside the gene matches: 8. CDR3 length: 15 residues. The CDR3 DNA reads TGTGCCTGGACCTATACTAGCGGGGGGGCCTATGAGCAGTTCTTC. Encoded protein: CAWTYTSGGAYEQFF.

V is TRBV6-5 and J is TRBJ2-3; D is ambiguous. The V gene's germline CDR1 is MNHEY and CDR2 SVGAGI. The CDR3 spans 13 residues. V lost 1 base to trimming and J lost 6 bases, with 8 bases between them. CDR3 region: CASSYYGRDTQYF. The CDR3 DNA reads TGTGCCAGCAGTTACTACGGGCGGGATACGCAGTATTTT.

The chain recombines TRBV6-2 or TRBV6-3 with TRBJ2-5, with a possible D match to TRBD1 (5 bases). V shed 4 bases and J shed 5 bases, with 11 bases lying between them. The CDR3 sequence is 13 residues long. CDR1 is MNHEY and CDR2 is SVGEGT in the germline V gene. Written as DNA, the CDR3 is TGTGCCAGCAGTTTCCTGGGGCGGGAGACCCAGTACTTC. Protein: CASSFLGRETQYF.

This rearrangement joins TRBV3-1 (or the pseudogene TRBV3-2) to TRBJ1-6; D might be TRBD1 (5 bases). The CDR3 has 14 amino acids. Germline loops: CDR1 LGHDT, CDR2 YNNKEL (reference sequence). V dropped 3 bases and J dropped 15 bases, with 18 bases sitting between them. The CDR3 loop reads CASSHWGGEIGLHF. In nucleotides, the CDR3 is TGTGCCAGCAGCCATTGGGGAGGGGAGATAGGCCTCCACTTT.

The J gene is TRBJ1-1, the V gene TRBV5-4, with D maybe TRBD1 (5 bases). The germline gives CDR1 SGHNT, CDR2 YYREEE (reference sequence). There are 14 residues in the CDR3. Trimming pared 4 bases from V and 1 base from J, leaving 11 bases between. In DNA, the CDR3 is TGTGCCAGCAGCCTGGGACGGTCGAACACTGAAGCTTTCTTT. Its protein product is CASSLGRSNTEAFF.

The V call is TRBV6-5, the J call TRBJ1-2; 10 bases map to TRBD1. V dropped 6 bases and J dropped 4; count of bases not matched to a gene: 2. Germline assignment: CDR1 MNHEY and CDR2 SVGAGI. The CDR3 is 13 amino acids. The CDR3 region is CASSRDRGYGYTF. CDR3 nucleotide sequence: TGTGCCAGCAGCCGGGACAGGGGCTATGGCTACACCTTC.

This chain connects TRBV10-3 to TRBJ2-7; no firm D call. The V gene lost 0 bases and the J gene lost 1 base, with 4 bases spanning the gap. Looked up from germline, CDR1 is ENHRY and CDR2 is SYGVKD. CDR3 length: 13 amino acids. The CDR3 DNA sequence: TGTGCCATCAGTGAGTCGGGATCCTACGAGCAGTACTTC. Translation gives CAISESGSYEQYF.

The CDR3 loop is CASSRGQGNTGELFF. In DNA, the CDR3 is TGTGCCAGCAGCCGCGGACAGGGTAACACCGGGGAGCTGTTTTTT. The J gene is TRBJ2-2, the V gene TRBV7-3, with TRBD1 matching 8 bases. The CDR3 sequence is 15 residues long. Germline CDR1 reads SGHTA; CDR2 reads FQGTGA. The V and J ends lost 5 bases and 2 bases, in that order; junction bases with no gene match: 4.